The next 32 T cell receptor beta chains were all read from a single sample in a study of control samples from healthy donors and cancer patients. Libraries were prepared by immunoSEQ multiplex PCR; TCRdb keeps only in-frame clonotypes and omits some of them. This sample has about 82,000 clones, with approximately 89% found just once. Sequenced input: blood. Every receptor here comes from a middle-aged man in good health.

This chain uses TRBV6-4 with TRBJ2-3, with D unclear. V was shortened by 6 bases and J by 4 bases, with 11 bases between the two germline ends. This CDR3 has 13 residues. Germline loops: CDR1 MRHNA, CDR2 SNTAGT. CDR3 sequence: CASRHHTPDTQYF. The DNA for the CDR3 is TGTGCCAGCAGACACCACACCCCAGATACGCAGTATTTT.

The chain carries TRBV6-5 and TRBJ2-7; 14 bases match TRBD2. The CDR3 totals 15 residues. The V and J ends lost 1 base and 6 bases, in that order; junction bases with no gene match: 2. Per germline, CDR1 MNHEY and CDR2 SVGAGI. CDR3 DNA sequence: TGTGCCAGCAGTTACTGGGGGACTAGCGGGGGCGAGCAGTACTTC. Translation: CASSYWGTSGGEQYF.

The V gene is TRBV3-1 (or the pseudogene TRBV3-2), the J gene TRBJ1-6; a weak D match, TRBD1 (6 bases). The CDR3 contains 14 residues. Trimming left V 2 bases short and J 7 bases short, with 9 bases between. The germline gives CDR1 LGHDT, CDR2 YNNKEL (reference sequence). CDR3 DNA: TGTGCCAGCAGCCAACCCCAGGGGAATTCACCCCTCCACTTT. The encoded protein is CASSQPQGNSPLHF.

The chain joins TRBV29-1 to TRBJ2-5; 9 bases line up with TRBD1. This CDR3 has 14 residues. The V segment lost 6 bases and the J segment 0 bases; nucleotides outside the gene matches: 5. Germline values: CDR1 SQVTM, CDR2 ANQGSEA. This CDR3 reads CSVEGQGHQETQYF. CDR3 DNA sequence: TGCAGCGTGGAGGGACAGGGTCACCAAGAGACCCAGTACTTC.

The chain is built from TRBV6-5 and TRBJ1-5, with 10 bases matching TRBD1. V gave up 5 bases and J gave up 5 bases; unmatched junction bases: 3. The CDR3 covers 14 residues. In germline, CDR1 is MNHEY, CDR2 SVGAGI. The CDR3 spells CASSQDRGDQPQHF. CDR3 sequence (DNA): TGTGCCAGCAGTCAGGACAGGGGGGATCAGCCCCAGCATTTT.

The chain has TRBV5-1 and TRBJ2-5; the D gene is possibly TRBD2 (5 bases). This CDR3 spans 14 amino acids. V lost 5 bases and J lost 5, with 16 bases in between. CDR1 SGHRS and CDR2 YFSETQ come from the germline V gene. The CDR3 loop is CASRTFEGGETQYF. Written as DNA, the CDR3 is TGCGCCAGCAGGACCTTTGAAGGCGGGGAGACCCAGTACTTC.

This sequence joins TRBV5-4 and TRBJ1-2; 7 bases are shared with TRBD1. Germline V gene sequence: CDR1 SGHNT, CDR2 YYREEE (reference sequence). The J segment lost 4 bases and the V segment lost 5 bases, leaving 11 bases of the junction unmatched. The CDR3 sequence is 15 residues long. In DNA form, the CDR3 reads TGTGCCAGCAGTACGAGCGGACAGGCCTCCTATGGCTACACCTTC. This translates into CASSTSGQASYGYTF.

V and J are TRBV24-1 and TRBJ2-1, with D possibly being TRBD2 (6 bases). The V gene lost 9 bases and the J gene lost 8 bases, with 19 bases spanning the gap. Germline CDR1 is KGHDR and CDR2 is SFDVKD. The CDR3 has 14 residues. CDR3 nucleotide sequence: TGTGCCACCGGGGGTCGGGGGTCTAGGGATGAGCAGTTCTTC. Amino acid sequence: CATGGRGSRDEQFF.

J is TRBJ1-1 and V is TRBV6-5; weak D call: TRBD1 (5 bases). This CDR3 region has 12 residues. V was clipped by 6 bases and J by 9 bases, with 14 bases between them. CDR1 MNHEY and CDR2 SVGAGI come from the germline V gene. The CDR3 DNA is TGTGCCAGCAGGTGGGGGGAGGGGAAAGCTTTCTTT. Translated: CASRWGEGKAFF.

The chain links TRBV10-3 to TRBJ2-3; TRBD2 might be the D (5 bases). V was cut by 9 bases and J by 3 bases, with 13 bases left in between. Germline V gives CDR1 ENHRY, CDR2 SYGVKD. The CDR3 runs to 13 residues. CDR3 amino acids: CAIARGETDTQYF. The DNA for the CDR3 is TGTGCCATTGCCCGTGGGGAGACAGATACGCAGTATTTT.

V usage is TRBV19 and J usage is TRBJ2-5, with 10 positions matching TRBD2. The V gene end was trimmed by 9 bases and the J gene end by 2 bases; junction bases not matched to a gene: 3. Germline CDR1 LNHDA, CDR2 SQIVND (reference sequence). The CDR3 length is 13 residues. CDR3 loop: CASRTSGQETQYF. Here the CDR3 DNA reads TGTGCCAGCAGGACTAGCGGACAAGAGACCCAGTACTTC. The variable domain in full, with the rest retrieved from reference TRBV19 and TRBJ2-5, is DGGITQSPKYLFRKEGQNVTLSCEQNLNHDAMYWYRQDPGQGLRLIYYSQIVNDFQKGDIAEGYSVSREKKESFPLTVTSAQKNPTAFYLCASRTSGQETQYFGPGTRLLVL.

CDR3 DNA sequence: TGCGCCAGCAGCCCCCGGGACAGGGTGCCTTACTATGGCTACACCTTC. The encoded protein is CASSPRDRVPYYGYTF. The rearrangement uses TRBV5-1 and TRBJ1-2, with 9 bases fitting TRBD1. Germline V lookup: CDR1 SGHRS, CDR2 YFSETQ. V dropped 4 bases and J dropped 3; count of bases not matched to a gene: 10. The CDR3 covers 16 residues.

This clone was observed a handful of times. V usage is TRBV5-6 and J usage is TRBJ1-5, with 7 bases fitting TRBD1. The CDR3 totals 15 residues. Losses at the gene ends were 3 bases for V and 1 base for J; bases not matched to a gene: 4. From germline, CDR1 is SGHDT and CDR2 YYEEEE. CDR3 sequence (DNA): TGTGCCAGCAGCTACAGGGGACTGAGCAATCAGCCCCAGCATTTT. Its translation: CASSYRGLSNQPQHF.

The genes are TRBV2 and TRBJ1-5; the D is unclear. Germline V gene data show CDR1 as SNHLY and CDR2 as FYNNEI. Trimming pared 1 base from V and 7 bases from J, leaving 8 bases between. The CDR3 has 13 amino acids. The CDR3 bases are TGTGCCAGCAGTGAAGAGTTCGGCCAGCCCCAGCATTTT. Translation: CASSEEFGQPQHF.

The chain carries TRBV28 and TRBJ2-6, with 9 nucleotides matching TRBD1. Germline CDR1 reads MDHEN; CDR2 reads SYDVKM. V gave up 3 bases and J gave up 0 bases; unmatched junction bases: 6. The CDR3 extends over 18 amino acids. The CDR3 spells CASSFGTGSVSGANVLTF. The CDR3 DNA sequence: TGTGCCAGCAGTTTCGGGACAGGGTCAGTCTCTGGGGCCAACGTCCTGACTTTC.

This chain joins TRBV6-2 or TRBV6-3 and TRBJ2-7, with a weak D call TRBD2 (5 bases). V lost 6 bases and J lost 2, with 14 bases in between. Germline V CDR1 and CDR2: MNHEY, SVGEGT. This CDR3 comprises 14 residues. The CDR3 sequence: CASSQAGLAYEQYF. In DNA, the CDR3 is TGTGCCAGCAGCCAGGCGGGTTTGGCCTACGAGCAGTACTTC.

The chain has TRBV5-1 and TRBJ1-2, with TRBD1 matching over 8 bases. Germline values: CDR1 SGHRS, CDR2 YFSETQ. V lost 6 bases, J lost 0 bases, and 10 bases stayed unmatched. This CDR3 spans 16 amino acids. CDR3 amino acids: CASTPGTGNPNYGYTF. The CDR3 DNA is TGCGCCAGCACACCCGGGACAGGAAACCCTAACTATGGCTACACCTTC.

This rearrangement joins TRBV12-3 or TRBV12-4 to TRBJ1-5; the D is unclear. V was cut by 5 bases and J by 7 bases, with 12 bases left in between. CDR3 size: 13 residues. DNA for the CDR3: TGTGCCAGCAGTGGTGGTCGGGTACAGCCCCAGCATTTT. This gives the protein CASSGGRVQPQHF.

The chain carries TRBV11-3 and TRBJ1-2, with 7 bases that match TRBD1. CDR3 length: 16 amino acids. Germline lookup yields CDR1 SGHNT and CDR2 YENEEA. Trimming at V came to 5 bases and at J to 2 bases, leaving 11 bases not matched to a gene. In nucleotides, the CDR3 is TGTGCCAGCAGCCCCCGGACAGGCCAGTCCAACTATGGCTACACCTTC. This codes for CASSPRTGQSNYGYTF.

This clone was picked up one time. The chain employs TRBV18 and TRBJ1-3; no reliable D call. Germline V lookup: CDR1 KGHSH, CDR2 LQKENI. V gave up 0 bases and J gave up 2 bases, with 8 bases separating them. The CDR3 is 15 residues long. The CDR3 here is CASSPPSAAGNTIYF. As DNA, the CDR3 is TGTGCCAGCTCACCACCATCGGCAGCTGGAAACACCATATATTTT.

This rearrangement joins TRBV2 to TRBJ2-7; TRBD1 might be the D (6 bases). The CDR3 is 14 amino acids. Looked up from germline, CDR1 is SNHLY and CDR2 is FYNNEI. V dropped 7 bases and J dropped 0 bases, with 13 bases sitting between them. CDR3 DNA: TGTGCCAGCACCAGGGGCCTCTACTCCTACGAGCAGTACGTC. Encoded protein: CASTRGLYSYEQYV.

The V gene is TRBV12-5, the J gene TRBJ1-5; D may be TRBD1 (5 bases). The V and J ends lost 9 bases and 7 bases respectively, with 16 bases between them. Germline V gene data show CDR1 as LGHNT and CDR2 as FRNRAP. CDR3 length: 13 amino acids. The CDR3 loop is CASTRGEYQPQHF. The DNA of the CDR3 is TGTGCTAGCACCCGGGGGGAGTACCAGCCCCAGCATTTT.

The genes are TRBV9 and TRBJ2-1, with TRBD1 matching over 8 bases. In germline, CDR1 is SGDLS, CDR2 YYNGEE. The trim removed 4 bases at V and 4 bases at J, leaving 7 bases unmatched. This CDR3 has 15 amino acids. The CDR3 sequence is CASSLGQGKYNEQFF. The CDR3 DNA sequence: TGTGCCAGCAGCTTAGGACAGGGTAAATACAATGAGCAGTTCTTC.

The rearrangement uses TRBV14 and TRBJ2-6; 8 bases agree with TRBD1. Germline values: CDR1 SGHDN, CDR2 FVKESK. The CDR3 loop spans 22 amino acids. V was clipped by 2 bases and J by 0 bases; unmatched bases: 18. The CDR3 coding sequence is TGTGCCAGCAGCCAAACGGACAGGGTGATCCTCAAACCAACCTCTGGGGCCAACGTCCTGACTTTC. This gives the protein CASSQTDRVILKPTSGANVLTF.

The chain carries TRBV5-5 and TRBJ2-1; 16 positions agree with TRBD2. Germline loops: CDR1 SGHKS, CDR2 YYEKEE (reference sequence). The ends lost 4 bases at V and 9 bases at J; junction bases unmatched: 7. This CDR3 has 16 amino acids. CDR3 sequence reads: CASSTTGLAGGSEQFF. The CDR3 bases are TGTGCCAGCAGCACCACGGGACTAGCGGGGGGGAGTGAGCAGTTCTTC.

This clone was seen a single time. The rearrangement joins TRBV4-1 to TRBJ2-3, with a tentative D call TRBD2 (5 bases). CDR1 is MGHRA, CDR2 YSYEKL, per germline. The CDR3 spans 16 residues. The V end was cut by 4 bases, the J end by 0 bases, with 14 bases between. CDR3 in DNA: TGCGCCAGCAGCCTCCCGGGCGGGCGTAGCACAGATACGCAGTATTTT. As protein: CASSLPGGRSTDTQYF.

V is TRBV23-1 and J is TRBJ1-4, with D unresolved. TRBV23-1 falls under the ORF class, with uncertain function. V was shortened by 2 bases and J by 8 bases, with 12 bases between the two germline ends. CDR3 size: 14 residues. CDR3 sequence: CASSQKEQREKLFF. CDR3 coding DNA: TGCGCCAGCAGTCAAAAGGAGCAACGAGAAAAACTGTTTTTT.

The V gene is TRBV19, the J gene TRBJ1-2; no clear D gene. CDR3 length: 12 amino acids. Per the germline V gene, CDR1 is LNHDA and CDR2 is SQIVND (reference sequence). The germline V and J ends were trimmed by 4 bases and 8 bases, with 11 bases remaining between them. The CDR3 loop is CASSTGSRGYTF. CDR3 nucleotides: TGTGCCAGTAGTACTGGTTCGCGCGGCTACACCTTC.

The chain combines TRBV6-2 or TRBV6-3 with TRBJ2-7; no clear D. Germline CDR1 is MNHEY and CDR2 is SVGEGT. The CDR3 totals 12 residues. The ends were cut back, 0 bases at V and 6 bases at J, with 6 bases in the middle. In DNA form, the CDR3 reads TGTGCCAGCAGTTACTCGATGCGCGAGCAGTACTTC. This gives the protein CASSYSMREQYF.

The chain couples TRBV6-5 to TRBJ1-4, with 7 bases aligning to TRBD1. V gave up 4 bases and J gave up 0 bases; unmatched junction bases: 2. The CDR3 loop spans 15 amino acids. Germline assignment: CDR1 MNHEY and CDR2 SVGAGI. CDR3 in amino acids: CASSSGTATNEKLFF. The DNA of the CDR3 is TGTGCCAGCAGTTCCGGGACAGCAACTAATGAAAAACTGTTTTTT.

The CDR3 protein is CATSRETNEQFF. DNA of the CDR3: TGTGCCACCAGCAGAGAAACCAATGAGCAGTTCTTC. V is TRBV15 and J is TRBJ2-1; D call uncertain. Per germline, CDR1 LNHNV and CDR2 YYDKDF (reference sequence). The CDR3 spans 12 residues. Trimming cost V 0 bases and J 6 bases, with 3 bases left between them.

The chain has TRBV15 and TRBJ2-2, with 8 bases that match TRBD2. Germline V gene data show CDR1 as LNHNV and CDR2 as YYDKDF (reference sequence). V gave up 6 bases and J gave up 5 bases; unmatched junction bases: 5. This CDR3 has 14 residues. CDR3 coding DNA: TGTGCCACCAGGCGCGGGGGGCTGACCGGGGAGCTGTTTTTT. This sequence encodes CATRRGGLTGELFF.